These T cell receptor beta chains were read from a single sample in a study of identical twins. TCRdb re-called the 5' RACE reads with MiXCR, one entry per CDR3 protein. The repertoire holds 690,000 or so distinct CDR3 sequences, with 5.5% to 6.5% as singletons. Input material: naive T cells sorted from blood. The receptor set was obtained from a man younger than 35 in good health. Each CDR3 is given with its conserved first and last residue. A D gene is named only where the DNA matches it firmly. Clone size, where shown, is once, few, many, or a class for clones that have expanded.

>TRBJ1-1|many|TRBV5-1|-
CASSLDSVNTEAFF
TGCGCCAGCAGCTTGGACAGCGTGAACACTGAAGCTTTCTTT
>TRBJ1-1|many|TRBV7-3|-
CASSLTFDRNTEAFF
TGTGCCAGCAGCTTAACTTTTGATCGGAACACTGAAGCTTTCTTT
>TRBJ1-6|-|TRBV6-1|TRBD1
CASSIQGPTGKNSPLHF
TGTGCCAGCAGCATACAGGGACCGACAGGGAAGAATTCACCCCTCCACTTT
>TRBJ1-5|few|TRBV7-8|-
CASSLGHSSNQPQHF
TGTGCCAGCAGCCTCGGTCACAGTAGCAATCAGCCCCAGCATTTT
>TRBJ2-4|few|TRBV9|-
CASSPRLDAKNIQYF
TGTGCCAGCAGCCCCAGGTTGGACGCCAAAAACATTCAGTACTTC
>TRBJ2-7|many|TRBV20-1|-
CSARDVEVGFGQYF
TGCAGTGCTAGAGATGTGGAAGTAGGCTTTGGGCAGTACTTC
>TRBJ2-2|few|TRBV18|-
CASSPQQGNTGELFF
TGTGCCAGCTCACCTCAGCAGGGGAACACCGGGGAGCTGTTTTTT
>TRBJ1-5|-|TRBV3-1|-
CASGDGYSNQPQHF
TGTGCCAGCGGGGACGGCTATAGCAATCAGCCCCAGCATTTT
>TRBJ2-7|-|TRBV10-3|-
CAIREPTGQGETSGRYEQYF
TGTGCCATCAGGGAACCTACGGGACAGGGAGAAACTAGCGGGCGCTACGAGCAGTACTTC
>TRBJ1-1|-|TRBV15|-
CATSRDGGMVTEAFF
TGTGCCACCAGCAGGGATGGAGGTATGGTTACTGAAGCTTTCTTT
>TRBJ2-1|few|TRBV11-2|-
CASSPGTGSGDEQFF
TGTGCCAGCAGCCCGGGGACGGGGTCGGGGGATGAGCAGTTCTTC
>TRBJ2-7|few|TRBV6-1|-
CASILGDTYPYEQYF
TGTGCCAGCATCCTAGGGGACACCTATCCCTACGAGCAGTACTTC
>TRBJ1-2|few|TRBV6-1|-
CASSEILQGGGYTF
TGTGCCAGCAGTGAAATTTTGCAGGGAGGTGGCTACACCTTC
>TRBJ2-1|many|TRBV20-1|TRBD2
CSADSGTSGRGAYNEQFF
TGCAGTGCCGATTCCGGGACTAGCGGGAGGGGGGCTTACAATGAGCAGTTCTTC
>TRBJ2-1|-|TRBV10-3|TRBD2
CAIRETSGAYNEQFF
TGTGCCATCCGCGAGACTAGCGGGGCTTACAATGAGCAGTTCTTC
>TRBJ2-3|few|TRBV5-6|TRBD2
CASSFPRGGGDTQYF
TGTGCCAGCAGCTTCCCCCGCGGGGGAGGGGATACGCAGTATTTT
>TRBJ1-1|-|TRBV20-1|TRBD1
CSARTGGNTEAFF
TGCAGTGCCAGGACAGGGGGAAACACTGAAGCTTTCTTT